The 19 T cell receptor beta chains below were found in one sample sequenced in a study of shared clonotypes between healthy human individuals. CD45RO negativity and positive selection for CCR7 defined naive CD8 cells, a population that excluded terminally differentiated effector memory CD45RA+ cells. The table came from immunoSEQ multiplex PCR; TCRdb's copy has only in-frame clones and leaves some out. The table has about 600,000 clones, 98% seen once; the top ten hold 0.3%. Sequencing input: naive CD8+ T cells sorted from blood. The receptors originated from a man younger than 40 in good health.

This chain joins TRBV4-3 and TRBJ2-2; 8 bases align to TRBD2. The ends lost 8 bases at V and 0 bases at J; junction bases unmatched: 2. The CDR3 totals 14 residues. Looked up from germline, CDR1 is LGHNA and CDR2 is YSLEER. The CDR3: CASRAGANTGELFF. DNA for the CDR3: TGCGCCAGCCGAGCGGGAGCGAACACCGGGGAGCTGTTTTTT.

The CDR3 region has the DNA TGTGCCAGCAGCCTAGGACTAGCGGGAGTCTACGAGCAGTACTTC. Translated: CASSLGLAGVYEQYF. This sequence joins TRBV5-6 and TRBJ2-7; 13 bases align to TRBD2. Germline trimming cut 4 bases from V and 3 bases from J; bases unmatched to any gene: 4. The V gene's germline CDR1 is SGHDT and CDR2 YYEEEE. The CDR3 is 15 amino acids.

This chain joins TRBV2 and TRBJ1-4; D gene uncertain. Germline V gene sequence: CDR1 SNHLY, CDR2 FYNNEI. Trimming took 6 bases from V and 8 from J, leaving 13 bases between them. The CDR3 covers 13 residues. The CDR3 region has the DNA TGTGCCAGCAGGACGGGTTTTGGGGAAAAACTGTTTTTT. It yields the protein CASRTGFGEKLFF.

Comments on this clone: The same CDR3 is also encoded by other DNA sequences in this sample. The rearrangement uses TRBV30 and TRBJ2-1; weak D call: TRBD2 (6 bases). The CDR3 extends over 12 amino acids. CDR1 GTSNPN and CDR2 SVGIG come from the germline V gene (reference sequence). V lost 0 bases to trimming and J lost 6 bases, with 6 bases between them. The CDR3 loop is CAWSVAGNEQFF. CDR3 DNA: TGTGCCTGGAGTGTAGCGGGCAATGAGCAGTTCTTC.

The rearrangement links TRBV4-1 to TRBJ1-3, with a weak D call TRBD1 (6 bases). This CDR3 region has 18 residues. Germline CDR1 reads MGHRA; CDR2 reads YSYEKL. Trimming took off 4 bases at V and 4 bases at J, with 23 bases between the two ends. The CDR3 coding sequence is TGCGCCAGCAGCCCTCCCCCCCGGGGGCCAACCCCAGGAAACACCATATATTTT. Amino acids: CASSPPPRGPTPGNTIYF.

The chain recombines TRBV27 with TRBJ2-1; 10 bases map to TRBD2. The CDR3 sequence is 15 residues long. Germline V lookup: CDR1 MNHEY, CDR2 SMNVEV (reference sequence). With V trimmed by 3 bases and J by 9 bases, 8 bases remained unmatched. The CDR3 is CASSLGASGSGEQFF. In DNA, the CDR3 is TGTGCCAGCAGTTTGGGGGCTAGCGGGAGCGGTGAGCAGTTCTTC.

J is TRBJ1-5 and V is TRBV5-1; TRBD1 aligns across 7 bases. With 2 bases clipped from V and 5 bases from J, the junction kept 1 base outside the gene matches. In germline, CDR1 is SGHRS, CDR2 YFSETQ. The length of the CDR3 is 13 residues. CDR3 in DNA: TGCGCCAGCAGCTTAACAGGGGATCAGCCCCAGCATTTT. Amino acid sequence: CASSLTGDQPQHF.

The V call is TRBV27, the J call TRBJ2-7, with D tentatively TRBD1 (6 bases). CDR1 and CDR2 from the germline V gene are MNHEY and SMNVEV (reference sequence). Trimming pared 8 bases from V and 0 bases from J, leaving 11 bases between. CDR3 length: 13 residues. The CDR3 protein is CASAWDTSYEQYF. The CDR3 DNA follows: TGTGCCAGCGCTTGGGACACCTCCTACGAGCAGTACTTC.

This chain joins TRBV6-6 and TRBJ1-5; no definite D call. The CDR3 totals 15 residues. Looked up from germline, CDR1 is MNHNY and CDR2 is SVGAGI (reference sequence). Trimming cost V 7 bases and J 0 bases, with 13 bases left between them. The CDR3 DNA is TGTGCCAGCACCCCTGGCCCTTATAGCAATCAGCCCCAGCATTTT. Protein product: CASTPGPYSNQPQHF.

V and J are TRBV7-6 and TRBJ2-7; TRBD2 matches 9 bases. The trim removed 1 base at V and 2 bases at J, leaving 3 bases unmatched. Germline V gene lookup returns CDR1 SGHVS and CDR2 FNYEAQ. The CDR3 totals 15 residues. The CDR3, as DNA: TGTGCCAGCAGCTTAGAGGTAGCGGGAGCCTACGAGCAGTACTTC. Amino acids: CASSLEVAGAYEQYF.

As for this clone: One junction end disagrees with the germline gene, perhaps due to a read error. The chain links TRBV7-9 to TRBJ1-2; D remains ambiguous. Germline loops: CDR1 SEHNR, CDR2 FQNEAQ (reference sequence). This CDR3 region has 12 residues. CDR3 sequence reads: CASSLEAWKFTF. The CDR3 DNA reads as TGTGCCAGCAGTTTAGAGGCATGGAAGTTCACCTTC.

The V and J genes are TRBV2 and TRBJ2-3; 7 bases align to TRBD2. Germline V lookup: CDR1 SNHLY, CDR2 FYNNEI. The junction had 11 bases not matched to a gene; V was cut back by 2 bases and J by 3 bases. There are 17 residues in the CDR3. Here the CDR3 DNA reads TGTGCCAGCAGTGAACCAATGACGGGGGGTGGTACAGATACGCAGTATTTT. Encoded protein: CASSEPMTGGGTDTQYF.

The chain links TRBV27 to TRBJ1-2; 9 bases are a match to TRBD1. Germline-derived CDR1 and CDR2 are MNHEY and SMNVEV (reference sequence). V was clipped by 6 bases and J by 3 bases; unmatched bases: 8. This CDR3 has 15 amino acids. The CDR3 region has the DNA TGTGCCAGCAGGCACTTAAGGACAGGGGACTATGGCTACACCTTC. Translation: CASRHLRTGDYGYTF.

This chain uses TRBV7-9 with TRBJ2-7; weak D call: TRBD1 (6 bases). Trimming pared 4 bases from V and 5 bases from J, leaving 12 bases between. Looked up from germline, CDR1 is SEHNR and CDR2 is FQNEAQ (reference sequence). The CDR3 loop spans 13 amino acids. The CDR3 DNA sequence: TGTGCCAGCAGCTGGAGAACAGGGCACGAGCAGTACTTC. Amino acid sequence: CASSWRTGHEQYF.

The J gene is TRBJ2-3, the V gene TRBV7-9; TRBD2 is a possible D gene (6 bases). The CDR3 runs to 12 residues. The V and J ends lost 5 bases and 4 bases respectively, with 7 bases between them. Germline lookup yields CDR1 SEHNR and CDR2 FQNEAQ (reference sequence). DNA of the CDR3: TGTGCCAGCAGCGGGAGGCCAGATACGCAGTATTTT. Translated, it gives CASSGRPDTQYF.

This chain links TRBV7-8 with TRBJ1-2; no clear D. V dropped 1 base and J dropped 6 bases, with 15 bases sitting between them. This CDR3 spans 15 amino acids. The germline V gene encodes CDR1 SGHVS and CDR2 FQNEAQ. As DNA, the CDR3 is TGTGCCAGCAGCTTAGATTGGCGAAATGGGAATGGCTACACCTTC. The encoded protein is CASSLDWRNGNGYTF.

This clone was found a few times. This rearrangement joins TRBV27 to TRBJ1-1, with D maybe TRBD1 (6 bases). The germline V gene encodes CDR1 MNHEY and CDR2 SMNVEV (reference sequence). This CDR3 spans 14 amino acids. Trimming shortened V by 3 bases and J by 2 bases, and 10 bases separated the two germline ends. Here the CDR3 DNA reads TGTGCCAGCAGTTTGGGGACATCTAACACTGAAGCTTTCTTT. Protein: CASSLGTSNTEAFF.

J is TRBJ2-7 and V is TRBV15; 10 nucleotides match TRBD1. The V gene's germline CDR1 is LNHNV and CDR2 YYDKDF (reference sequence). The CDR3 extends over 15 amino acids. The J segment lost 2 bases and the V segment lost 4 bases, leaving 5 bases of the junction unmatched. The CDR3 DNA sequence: TGTGCCACCAGCACGCCGGGACAGGGGACCTACGAGCAGTACTTC. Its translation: CATSTPGQGTYEQYF.

The CDR3: CASSREREGFYEQYF. CDR3 nucleotide sequence: TGTGCCAGCAGTAGAGAGCGGGAGGGCTTCTACGAGCAGTACTTC. The J gene is TRBJ2-7, the V gene TRBV27; 10 nucleotides agree with TRBD2. V was clipped by 5 bases and J by 3 bases; unmatched bases: 7. The CDR3 contains 15 residues. Germline V CDR1 and CDR2: MNHEY, SMNVEV (reference sequence).